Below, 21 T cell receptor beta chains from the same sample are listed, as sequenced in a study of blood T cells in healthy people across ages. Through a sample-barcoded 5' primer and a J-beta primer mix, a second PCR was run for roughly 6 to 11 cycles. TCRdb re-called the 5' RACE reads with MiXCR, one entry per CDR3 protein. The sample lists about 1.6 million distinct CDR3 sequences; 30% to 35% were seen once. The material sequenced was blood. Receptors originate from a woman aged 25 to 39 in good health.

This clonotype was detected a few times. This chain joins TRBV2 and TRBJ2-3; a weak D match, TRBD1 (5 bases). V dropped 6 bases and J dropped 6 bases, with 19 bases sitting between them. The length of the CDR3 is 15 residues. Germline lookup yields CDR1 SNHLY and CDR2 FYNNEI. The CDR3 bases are TGTGCCAGCAGGACTGACCGGACACCAACGGATACGCAGTATTTT. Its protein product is CASRTDRTPTDTQYF.

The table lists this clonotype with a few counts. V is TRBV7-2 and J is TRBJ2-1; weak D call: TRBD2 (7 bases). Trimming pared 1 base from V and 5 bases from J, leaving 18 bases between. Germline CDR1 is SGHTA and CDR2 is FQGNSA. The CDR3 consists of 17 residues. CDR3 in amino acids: CASSLVIGGGRDNEQFF. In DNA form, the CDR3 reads TGTGCCAGCAGCTTAGTGATCGGCGGGGGCCGCGACAATGAGCAGTTCTTC.

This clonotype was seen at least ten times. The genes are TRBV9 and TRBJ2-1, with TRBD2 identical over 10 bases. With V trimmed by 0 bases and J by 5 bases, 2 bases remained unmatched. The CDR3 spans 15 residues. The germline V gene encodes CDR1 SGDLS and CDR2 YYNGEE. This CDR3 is CASSVGTSGNNEQFF. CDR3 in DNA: TGTGCCAGCAGCGTAGGGACTAGCGGAAACAATGAGCAGTTCTTC.

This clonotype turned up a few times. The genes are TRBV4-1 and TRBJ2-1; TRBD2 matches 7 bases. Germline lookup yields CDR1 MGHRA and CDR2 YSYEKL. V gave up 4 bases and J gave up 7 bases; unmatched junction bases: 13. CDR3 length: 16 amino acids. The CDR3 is CASSPSLAAPQNEQFF. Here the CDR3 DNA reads TGCGCCAGCAGCCCATCCCTAGCGGCCCCCCAGAATGAGCAGTTCTTC.

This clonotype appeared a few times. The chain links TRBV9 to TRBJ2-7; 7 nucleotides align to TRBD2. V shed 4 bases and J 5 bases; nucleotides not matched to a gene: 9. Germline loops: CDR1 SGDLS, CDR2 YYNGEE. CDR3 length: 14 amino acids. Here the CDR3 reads CASSRQLAIHEQYF. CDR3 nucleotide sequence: TGTGCCAGCAGCCGACAACTAGCGATCCACGAGCAGTACTTC.

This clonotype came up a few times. CDR3 protein: CASSIEQGDKTYEQYF. CDR3 nucleotide sequence: TGCGCCAGCAGCATAGAGCAGGGGGACAAAACCTACGAGCAGTACTTC. The chain is built from TRBV5-1 and TRBJ2-7; 7 bases fit TRBD1. The CDR3 has 16 amino acids. V gave up 4 bases and J gave up 2 bases; unmatched junction bases: 12. Germline V gene sequence: CDR1 SGHRS, CDR2 YFSETQ.

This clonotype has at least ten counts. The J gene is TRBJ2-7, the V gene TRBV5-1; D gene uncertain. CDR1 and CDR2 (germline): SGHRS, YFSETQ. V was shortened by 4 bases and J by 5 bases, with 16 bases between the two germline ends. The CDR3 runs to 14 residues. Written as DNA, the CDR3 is TGCGCCAGCAGCACCAATTCTAGGTCCGACGAGCAGTACTTC. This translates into CASSTNSRSDEQYF.

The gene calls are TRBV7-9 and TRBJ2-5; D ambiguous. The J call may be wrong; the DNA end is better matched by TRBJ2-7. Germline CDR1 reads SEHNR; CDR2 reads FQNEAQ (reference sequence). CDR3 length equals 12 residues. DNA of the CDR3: TGTGCCAGCAGCTTAGATGCGGACGAGCAGTACTTC. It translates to CASSLDADEQYF.

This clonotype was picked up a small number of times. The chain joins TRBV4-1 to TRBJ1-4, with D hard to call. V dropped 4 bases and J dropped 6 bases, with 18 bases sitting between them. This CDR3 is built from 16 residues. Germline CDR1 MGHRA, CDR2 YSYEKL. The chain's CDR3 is CASSLTTAPADEKLFF. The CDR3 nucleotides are TGCGCCAGCAGCCTTACAACTGCACCGGCGGATGAAAAACTGTTTTTT.

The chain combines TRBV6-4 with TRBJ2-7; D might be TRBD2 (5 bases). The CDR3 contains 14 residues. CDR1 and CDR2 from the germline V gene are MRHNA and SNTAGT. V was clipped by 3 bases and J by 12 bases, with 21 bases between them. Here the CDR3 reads CASSESQEHSRGYF. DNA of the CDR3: TGTGCCAGCAGTGAAAGCCAGGAGCACTCCCGGGGGTACTTC.

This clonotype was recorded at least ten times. The CDR3 nucleotides are TGTGCCAGCAGCGACGCCCCAGGGGAACCCACAGATACGCAGTATTTT. It translates to CASSDAPGEPTDTQYF. The rearrangement uses TRBV6-6 and TRBJ2-3; the D gene is possibly TRBD1 (6 bases). The germline V and J ends were trimmed by 6 bases and 2 bases, with 18 bases remaining between them. Germline values: CDR1 MNHNY, CDR2 SVGAGI (reference sequence). The CDR3 length is 16 residues.

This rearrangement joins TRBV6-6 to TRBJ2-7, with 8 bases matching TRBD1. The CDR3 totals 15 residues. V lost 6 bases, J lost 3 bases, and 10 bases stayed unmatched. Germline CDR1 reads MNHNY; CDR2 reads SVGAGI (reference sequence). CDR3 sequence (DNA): TGTGCCAGCAGGGGGCAGGGGGCGCGAATCTACGAGCAGTACTTC. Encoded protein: CASRGQGARIYEQYF.

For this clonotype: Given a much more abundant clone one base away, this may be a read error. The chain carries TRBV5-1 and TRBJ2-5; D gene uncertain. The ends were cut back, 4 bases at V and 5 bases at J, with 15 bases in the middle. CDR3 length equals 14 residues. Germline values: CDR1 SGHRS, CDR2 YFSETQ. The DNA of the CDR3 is TGCGCCAGCAGCCCGGGCGAGGTCCGGGAGACCCAGTACTTC. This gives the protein CASSPGEVRETQYF.

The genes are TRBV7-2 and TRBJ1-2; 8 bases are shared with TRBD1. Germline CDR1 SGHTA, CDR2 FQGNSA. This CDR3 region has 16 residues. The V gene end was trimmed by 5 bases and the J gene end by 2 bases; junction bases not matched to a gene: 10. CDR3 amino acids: CASSPRSRQGNYGYTF. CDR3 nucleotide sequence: TGTGCCAGCAGCCCCCGCTCGCGACAGGGGAACTATGGCTACACCTTC.

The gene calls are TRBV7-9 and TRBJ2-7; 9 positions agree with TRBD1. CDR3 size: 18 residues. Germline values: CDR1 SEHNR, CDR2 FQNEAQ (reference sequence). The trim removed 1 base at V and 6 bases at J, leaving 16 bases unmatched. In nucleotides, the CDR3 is TGTGCCAGCAGCTTAGAATACTCTCACGGGGACAGGGACGGCGAGCAGTACTTC. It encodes CASSLEYSHGDRDGEQYF.

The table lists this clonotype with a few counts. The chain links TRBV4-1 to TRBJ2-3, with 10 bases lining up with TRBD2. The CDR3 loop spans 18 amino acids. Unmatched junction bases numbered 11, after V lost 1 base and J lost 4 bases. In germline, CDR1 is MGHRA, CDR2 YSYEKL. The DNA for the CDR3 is TGCGCCAGCAGCCAAGCTGGGCCCGTACTAGCGGGGTCAGATACGCAGTATTTT. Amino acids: CASSQAGPVLAGSDTQYF.

The CDR3 sequence: CASSLRPQIRTSRYQETQYF. The DNA of the CDR3 is TGTGCCAGCAGCTTGAGGCCGCAAATTCGGACTAGCCGGTACCAAGAGACCCAGTACTTC. The chain joins TRBV9 to TRBJ2-5; 8 nucleotides match TRBD2. V dropped 4 bases and J dropped 0; count of bases not matched to a gene: 20. The CDR3 is 20 amino acids. Germline CDR1 is SGDLS and CDR2 is YYNGEE.

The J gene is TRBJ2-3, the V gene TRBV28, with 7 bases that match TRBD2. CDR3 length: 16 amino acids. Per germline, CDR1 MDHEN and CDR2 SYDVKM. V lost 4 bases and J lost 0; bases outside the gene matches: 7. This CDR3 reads CASSSPSGPSTDTQYF. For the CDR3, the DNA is TGTGCCAGCAGTTCACCTAGCGGTCCTAGCACAGATACGCAGTATTTT. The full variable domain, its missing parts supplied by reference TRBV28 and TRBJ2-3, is DVKVTQSSRYLVKRTGEKVFLECVQDMDHENMFWYRQDPGLGLRLIYFSYDVKMKEKGDIPEGYSVSREKKERFSLILESASTNQTSMYLCASSSPSGPSTDTQYFGPGTRLTVL.

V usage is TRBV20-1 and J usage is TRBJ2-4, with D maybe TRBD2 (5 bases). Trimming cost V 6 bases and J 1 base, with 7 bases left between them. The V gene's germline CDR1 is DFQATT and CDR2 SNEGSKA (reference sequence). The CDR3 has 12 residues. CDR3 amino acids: CSAGGAKNIQYF. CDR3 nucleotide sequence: TGCAGTGCCGGAGGCGCCAAAAACATTCAGTACTTC.

The CDR3 loop is CASSQDNVSPDTQYF. In DNA form, the CDR3 reads TGTGCCAGCAGCCAAGATAATGTTTCACCAGATACGCAGTATTTT. The genes are TRBV3-1 and TRBJ2-3; D is unresolved. Germline CDR1 LGHDT, CDR2 YNNKEL (reference sequence). V was cut by 0 bases and J by 4 bases, with 11 bases left in between. CDR3 length equals 15 residues.

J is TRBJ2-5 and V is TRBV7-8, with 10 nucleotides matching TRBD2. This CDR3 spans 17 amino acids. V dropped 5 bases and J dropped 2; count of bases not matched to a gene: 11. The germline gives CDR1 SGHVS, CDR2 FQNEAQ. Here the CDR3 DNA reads TGTGCCAGCAGCCCCCCCGCTAGCGGGGGATATCAAGAGACCCAGTACTTC. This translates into CASSPPASGGYQETQYF.